Listed here are 29 T cell receptor beta chains from one sample, sequenced in a study of cytomegalovirus exposure and HLA in healthy donors. PCR amplification relied on 60 Vbeta primers (plus 13 Jbeta primers). Libraries were prepared by immunoSEQ multiplex PCR; TCRdb keeps only in-frame clonotypes and omits some of them. The sample lists about 140,000 clones; about 80% were seen once. Sequenced sample: PBMCs. These TCRs come from a woman in her sixties or seventies in good health and CMV-seropositive.

The rearrangement uses TRBV28 and TRBJ2-7, with D tentatively TRBD2 (7 bases). Germline CDR1 and CDR2: MDHEN and SYDVKM. V dropped 2 bases and J dropped 2 bases, with 13 bases sitting between them. The CDR3 extends over 15 amino acids. This CDR3 is CASSLMGAGAYEQYF. In nucleotides, the CDR3 is TGTGCCAGCAGTTTAATGGGGGCGGGGGCCTACGAGCAGTACTTC. The full variable domain, with the rest looked up from reference TRBV28 and TRBJ2-7, is DVKVTQSSRYLVKRTGEKVFLECVQDMDHENMFWYRQDPGLGLRLIYFSYDVKMKEKGDIPEGYSVSREKKERFSLILESASTNQTSMYLCASSLMGAGAYEQYFGPGTRLTVT.

The chain has TRBV18 and TRBJ1-2; 8 bases map to TRBD1. The CDR3 consists of 14 residues. Germline V gene lookup returns CDR1 KGHSH and CDR2 LQKENI. The junction had 8 bases not matched to a gene; V was cut back by 3 bases and J by 8 bases. CDR3 sequence: CASSPEGQGRGYTF. CDR3 coding DNA: TGTGCCAGCTCACCGGAAGGACAGGGTAGGGGCTACACCTTC.

The V gene is TRBV6-5, the J gene TRBJ2-7, with 8 bases identical to TRBD2. The CDR3 covers 15 residues. Germline CDR1 reads MNHEY; CDR2 reads SVGAGI. Unmatched junction bases numbered 7, after V lost 2 bases and J lost 4 bases. DNA of the CDR3: TGTGCCAGCAGTTACCGAGGCGGGAGGTCTTACGAGCAGTACTTC. Translation gives CASSYRGGRSYEQYF.

This clone was recorded a few times. The gene calls are TRBV25-1 and TRBJ2-7; D is perhaps TRBD2 (6 bases). Trimming shortened V by 3 bases and J by 2 bases, and 8 bases separated the two germline ends. This CDR3 spans 13 amino acids. In germline, CDR1 is MGHDK, CDR2 SYGVNS. CDR3 bases: TGTGCCAGCAGTGACGGGGGTCCCTACGAGCAGTACTTC. Amino acids: CASSDGGPYEQYF.

The chain recombines TRBV19 with TRBJ2-1, with 10 nucleotides matching TRBD2. The CDR3 has 19 residues. J was trimmed by 7 bases and V by 6 bases; bases with no gene match: 21. Per germline, CDR1 LNHDA and CDR2 SQIVND (reference sequence). CDR3 region: CASSPFGSSGRIGRNEQFF. Written as DNA, the CDR3 is TGTGCCAGTAGCCCTTTTGGTAGTAGCGGGAGGATTGGGAGGAATGAGCAGTTCTTC. The whole variable domain, remainder taken from reference TRBV19 and TRBJ2-1, is DGGITQSPKYLFRKEGQNVTLSCEQNLNHDAMYWYRQDPGQGLRLIYYSQIVNDFQKGDIAEGYSVSREKKESFPLTVTSAQKNPTAFYLCASSPFGSSGRIGRNEQFFGPGTRLTVL.

This sequence joins TRBV27 and TRBJ2-2; 11 bases fit TRBD2. Looked up from germline, CDR1 is MNHEY and CDR2 is SMNVEV (reference sequence). The CDR3 is made up of 18 amino acids. Trimming at V came to 5 bases and at J to 4 bases, leaving 12 bases not matched to a gene. The CDR3 reads CASSIVSVAGGPTGELFF. The CDR3 region has the DNA TGTGCCAGCAGTATCGTCAGTGTAGCGGGAGGGCCCACCGGGGAGCTGTTTTTT.

This CDR3 is CASSPVGPGQANTEAFF. CDR3 nucleotides: TGTGCCAGCAGCCCCGTGGGACCGGGACAGGCGAACACTGAAGCTTTCTTT. V gene TRBV7-2 combines with J gene TRBJ1-1; TRBD1 aligns across 8 bases. The CDR3 consists of 17 residues. In germline, CDR1 is SGHTA, CDR2 FQGNSA. J lost 1 base, V lost 5 bases, and 12 bases had no gene match.

This chain connects TRBV19 to TRBJ2-2; D gene uncertain. Trimming left V 3 bases short and J 0 bases short, with 5 bases between. Per the germline V gene, CDR1 is LNHDA and CDR2 is SQIVND (reference sequence). The CDR3 spans 14 residues. The CDR3 here is CASSMGANTGELFF. The CDR3 bases are TGTGCCAGTAGTATGGGCGCGAACACCGGGGAGCTGTTTTTT. Full variable domain (rest looked up from reference TRBV19 and TRBJ2-2): DGGITQSPKYLFRKEGQNVTLSCEQNLNHDAMYWYRQDPGQGLRLIYYSQIVNDFQKGDIAEGYSVSREKKESFPLTVTSAQKNPTAFYLCASSMGANTGELFFGEGSRLTVL.

The CDR3 reads CASSLGTSGIYEQFF. As DNA, the CDR3 is TGTGCCAGCAGTTTGGGGACTAGCGGGATATATGAGCAGTTCTTC. V and J are TRBV27 and TRBJ2-1; the match to TRBD2 covers 13 bases. Unmatched junction bases numbered 4, after V lost 3 bases and J lost 8 bases. This CDR3 spans 15 amino acids. Germline V gives CDR1 MNHEY, CDR2 SMNVEV (reference sequence).

The V gene is TRBV6-5, the J gene TRBJ2-3; possible D gene TRBD1, 6 bases. Trimming stripped 4 bases from V and 1 base from J, with 15 bases between. The CDR3 totals 16 residues. Germline V gene sequence: CDR1 MNHEY, CDR2 SVGAGI. DNA of the CDR3: TGTGCCAGCAGTTCACAGGGATTGCATCGCACAGATACGCAGTATTTT. Its protein product is CASSSQGLHRTDTQYF.

The genes are TRBV7-2 and TRBJ2-5, with 9 bases identical to TRBD1. The CDR3 loop spans 15 amino acids. J gave up 4 bases and V 1 base, and 4 bases lay outside the gene matches. CDR1 SGHTA and CDR2 FQGNSA come from the germline V gene. This CDR3 is CASSLGGTGIETQYF. Written as DNA, the CDR3 is TGTGCCAGCAGCTTAGGGGGGACAGGGATAGAGACCCAGTACTTC.

This chain links TRBV4-1 with TRBJ1-4; 7 nucleotides match TRBD1. Per germline, CDR1 MGHRA and CDR2 YSYEKL. The CDR3 covers 16 residues. V lost 3 bases, J lost 4 bases, and 8 bases stayed unmatched. CDR3 nucleotides: TGCGCCAGCAGCCAGTTAAGGGGGCAGGATAATGAAAAACTGTTTTTT. Protein product: CASSQLRGQDNEKLFF.

The genes are TRBV2 and TRBJ1-1; perhaps TRBD1 as D (5 bases). Germline V gives CDR1 SNHLY, CDR2 FYNNEI. This CDR3 region has 13 residues. Trimming took off 7 bases at V and 1 base at J, with 10 bases between the two ends. CDR3: CASKVDRNTEAFF. The CDR3, as DNA: TGTGCCAGCAAGGTCGACAGGAACACTGAAGCTTTCTTT.

This chain uses TRBV28 with TRBJ2-5; weak D call: TRBD2 (5 bases). Trimming took off 5 bases at V and 2 bases at J, with 12 bases between the two ends. In germline, CDR1 is MDHEN, CDR2 SYDVKM. CDR3 size: 14 residues. For the CDR3, the DNA is TGTGCCAGCAGTATCCGGGGAGTGCAAGAGACCCAGTACTTC. Translating it yields CASSIRGVQETQYF.

The chain employs TRBV7-9 and TRBJ2-5; 7 bases map to TRBD1. Germline loops: CDR1 SEHNR, CDR2 FQNEAQ (reference sequence). This CDR3 region has 15 residues. V trimming: 7 bases; J trimming: 3 bases; junction bases outside the gene matches: 11. The CDR3 DNA is TGTGCCAGCAACGACCGGGACAGTGAAAAAGAGACCCAGTACTTC. This gives the protein CASNDRDSEKETQYF.

The chain employs TRBV29-1 and TRBJ1-4; D call uncertain. CDR1 is SQVTM, CDR2 ANQGSEA, per germline. Deletions cut 4 bases from V and 7 bases from J, with 13 bases between. The CDR3 extends over 13 amino acids. CDR3 sequence (DNA): TGCAGCGTTGGGGAGTCGGGGTTTGAAAAACTGTTTTTT. Amino acid sequence: CSVGESGFEKLFF.

The chain couples TRBV28 to TRBJ2-7; D remains ambiguous. This CDR3 has 11 residues. Trimming took 6 bases from V and 2 from J, leaving 5 bases between them. From germline, CDR1 is MDHEN and CDR2 SYDVKM. CDR3 region: CASSQAYEQYF. CDR3 DNA: TGTGCCAGCAGCCAGGCCTACGAGCAGTACTTC.

The V call is TRBV27, the J call TRBJ1-2, with a possible D match to TRBD1 (6 bases). The CDR3 has 15 residues. Germline loops: CDR1 MNHEY, CDR2 SMNVEV (reference sequence). The ends were cut back, 5 bases at V and 5 bases at J, with 18 bases in the middle. The CDR3 DNA sequence: TGTGCCAGCAGTCCAATCACCAGGGGTGATTATGGCTACACCTTC. Its protein product is CASSPITRGDYGYTF.

The CDR3 nucleotides read TGTGCCAGCAGCGTGGGACAGGGGGCGACTAATGAAAAACTGTTTTTT. Translation: CASSVGQGATNEKLFF. This sequence joins TRBV9 and TRBJ1-4; 12 bases are shared with TRBD1. CDR1 SGDLS and CDR2 YYNGEE come from the germline V gene. Unmatched junction bases numbered 1, after V lost 2 bases and J lost 2 bases. This CDR3 has 16 residues.

This chain joins TRBV5-1 and TRBJ1-2, with TRBD1 as a possible D gene (6 bases). CDR1 SGHRS and CDR2 YFSETQ come from the germline V gene. Trimming took off 5 bases at V and 4 bases at J, with 12 bases between the two ends. The CDR3 sequence is 13 residues long. The CDR3 coding sequence is TGCGCCAGCAGACAGGGTGGCAGCTATGGCTACACCTTC. Translating it yields CASRQGGSYGYTF.

Details on this clone: The same CDR3 can be traced to other DNA sequences in this sample. The CDR3 reads CASSYSRANYGYTF. CDR3 nucleotides: TGTGCCAGCAGTTACTCGCGAGCTAACTATGGCTACACCTTC. The chain is built from TRBV6-5 and TRBJ1-2; D gene unclear. The V gene lost 0 bases and the J gene lost 0 bases, with 5 bases spanning the gap. CDR3 size: 14 residues. Germline CDR1 is MNHEY and CDR2 is SVGAGI.

This clone was observed once. The CDR3 DNA follows: TGTGCCAGCAGCCCATCAGACAGCTACGAGCAGTACTTC. Amino acids: CASSPSDSYEQYF. The rearrangement uses TRBV7-9 and TRBJ2-7, with a tentative D call TRBD1 (5 bases). The V gene's germline CDR1 is SEHNR and CDR2 FQNEAQ (reference sequence). The CDR3 is made up of 13 amino acids. V was pared by 5 bases and J by 3 bases, with 11 bases between. Full variable domain (remainder filled in from reference TRBV7-9 and TRBJ2-7): DTGVSQNPRHKITKRGQNVTFRCDPISEHNRLYWYRQTLGQGPEFLTYFQNEAQLEKSRLLSDRFSAERPKGSFSTLEIQRTEQGDSAMYLCASSPSDSYEQYFGPGTRLTVT.

V gene TRBV15 combines with J gene TRBJ1-1; 7 bases are shared with TRBD1. Germline trimming cut 0 bases from V and 5 bases from J; bases unmatched to any gene: 6. The CDR3 covers 15 residues. The germline V gene encodes CDR1 LNHNV and CDR2 YYDKDF (reference sequence). The CDR3 reads CATSRDRQGRTEAFF. The DNA for the CDR3 is TGTGCCACCAGCAGAGACCGACAGGGAAGAACTGAAGCTTTCTTT.

This clone has just one count. J is TRBJ1-1 and V is TRBV6-6, with a tentative D call TRBD1 (6 bases). Trimming pared 5 bases from V and 3 bases from J, leaving 13 bases between. Per germline, CDR1 MNHNY and CDR2 SVGAGI (reference sequence). The CDR3 has 14 amino acids. The CDR3 loop reads CASSTGFGDTEAFF. In nucleotides, the CDR3 is TGTGCCAGCAGTACAGGGTTTGGGGACACTGAAGCTTTCTTT.

The chain employs TRBV7-9 and TRBJ1-2; tentative D call: TRBD1 (5 bases). Germline V lookup: CDR1 SEHNR, CDR2 FQNEAQ (reference sequence). The CDR3 is 13 residues long. With 5 bases removed from V and 4 bases from J, the gap between germline ends came to 11 bases. DNA of the CDR3: TGTGCCAGCAGCCTGGTCGACAGCTATGGCTACACCTTC. It yields the protein CASSLVDSYGYTF.

This chain links TRBV29-1 with TRBJ2-3; TRBD2 aligns across 7 bases. J gave up 2 bases and V 6 bases, and 11 bases lay outside the gene matches. CDR1 and CDR2 from the germline V gene are SQVTM and ANQGSEA. This CDR3 region has 15 residues. For the CDR3, the DNA is TGCAGCGTCGAAACGGGACGGGACTACACAGATACGCAGTATTTT. This sequence encodes CSVETGRDYTDTQYF.

This clone occurred a few times. The chain employs TRBV6-4 and TRBJ1-5, with D maybe TRBD1 (5 bases). The V gene's germline CDR1 is MRHNA and CDR2 SNTAGT. Trimming cost V 7 bases and J 3 bases, with 16 bases left between them. The CDR3 loop spans 15 amino acids. The CDR3 loop reads CASTIRGEDNQPQHF. The CDR3 DNA reads TGTGCCAGCACGATAAGGGGCGAAGACAATCAGCCCCAGCATTTT.

The rearrangement joins TRBV5-4 to TRBJ2-1; 13 bases map to TRBD2. CDR1 SGHNT and CDR2 YYREEE come from the germline V gene (reference sequence). The CDR3 extends over 16 amino acids. Unmatched junction bases numbered 0, after V lost 3 bases and J lost 0 bases. The CDR3 DNA is TGTGCCAGCAGCTGGACTAGCGGGGGCTCCTACAATGAGCAGTTCTTC. Translating it yields CASSWTSGGSYNEQFF.

This chain links TRBV7-9 with TRBJ1-3; possibly TRBD1 for D (5 bases). The germline V and J ends were trimmed by 5 bases and 4 bases, with 12 bases remaining between them. This CDR3 is built from 14 residues. Per the germline V gene, CDR1 is SEHNR and CDR2 is FQNEAQ (reference sequence). The CDR3 spells CASSHSSGGNTIYF. The DNA of the CDR3 is TGTGCCAGCAGCCACAGCTCAGGGGGAAACACCATATATTTT.